Below, 13 T cell receptor beta chains from the same sample are listed, as sequenced in a study of OX40 agonist ivuxolimab in advanced cancers. The protocol was immunoSEQ multiplex PCR, while the TCRdb copy is restricted to in-frame clones and leaves out a portion. The table shows around 80,000 clones, with under 90% occurring only once. The sequences come from CD4+ or CD8+ T cells sorted from blood, collected in a trial of the OX40 agonist ivuxolimab. These receptors all come from an adult with an advanced solid tumor such as melanoma, head and neck, liver or kidney cancer.

V gene TRBV18 combines with J gene TRBJ2-1; 8 bases map to TRBD1. The germline V gene has CDR1 KGHSH and CDR2 LQKENI. This CDR3 is 16 amino acids long. J was trimmed by 8 bases and V by 6 bases; bases with no gene match: 15. As DNA, the CDR3 is TGTGCCAGCTCCCCCGGACAGGGAGATCAGTGGTATGAGCAGTTCTTC. This encodes CASSPGQGDQWYEQFF.

V is TRBV18 and J is TRBJ2-5; D perhaps matches TRBD2 (5 bases). This CDR3 is built from 14 residues. V was shortened by 3 bases and J by 2 bases, with 10 bases between the two germline ends. Germline assignment: CDR1 KGHSH and CDR2 LQKENI. In DNA form, the CDR3 reads TGTGCCAGCTCACCGAGGGTTCGACAAGAGACCCAGTACTTC. As protein: CASSPRVRQETQYF. Based on the CDR3 plus reference TRBV18 and TRBJ2-5, the full variable domain is NAGVMQNPRHLVRRRGQEARLRCSPMKGHSHVYWYRQLPEEGLKFMVYLQKENIIDESGMPKERFSAEFPKEGPSILRIQQVVRGDSAAYFCASSPRVRQETQYFGPGTRLLVL.

The gene calls are TRBV28 and TRBJ1-1; the D gene is possibly TRBD1 (6 bases). The CDR3 consists of 16 residues. Germline CDR1 is MDHEN and CDR2 is SYDVKM. Trimming pared 2 bases from V and 1 base from J, leaving 14 bases between. The CDR3 bases are TGTGCCAGCAGTTTAATCGGGGGCCTAAGGAACACTGAAGCTTTCTTT. Protein product: CASSLIGGLRNTEAFF.

V is TRBV28 and J is TRBJ2-3; D gene unclear. With 2 bases removed from V and 0 bases from J, the gap between germline ends came to 12 bases. The CDR3 consists of 16 residues. Per germline, CDR1 MDHEN and CDR2 SYDVKM. The CDR3 DNA is TGTGCCAGCAGTTTAGGGCTCGCTTCTAGCACAGATACGCAGTATTTT. It codes for CASSLGLASSTDTQYF. Using reference TRBV28 and TRBJ2-3 for the parts outside the CDR3, the full variable domain is DVKVTQSSRYLVKRTGEKVFLECVQDMDHENMFWYRQDPGLGLRLIYFSYDVKMKEKGDIPEGYSVSREKKERFSLILESASTNQTSMYLCASSLGLASSTDTQYFGPGTRLTVL.

This chain links TRBV7-6 with TRBJ1-6, with 7 bases identical to TRBD1. The V segment lost 4 bases and the J segment 7 bases; nucleotides outside the gene matches: 7. Germline CDR1 and CDR2: SGHVS and FNYEAQ. This CDR3 contains 15 residues. CDR3 protein: CASSSPRGVNSPLHF. DNA of the CDR3: TGTGCCAGCAGCTCGCCCAGGGGGGTGAATTCACCCCTCCACTTT.

This chain joins TRBV28 and TRBJ1-1, with a tentative D call TRBD1 (5 bases). The ends were cut back, 6 bases at V and 10 bases at J, with 21 bases in the middle. The CDR3 is 14 residues long. Germline lookup yields CDR1 MDHEN and CDR2 SYDVKM. The CDR3: CASRATGPSAGAFF. The DNA for the CDR3 is TGTGCCAGCAGAGCTACAGGTCCCTCGGCCGGAGCTTTCTTT.

The chain couples TRBV4-2 to TRBJ2-1, with unresolved D. V lost 5 bases and J lost 7, with 9 bases in between. Germline V CDR1 and CDR2: LGHNA, YNFKEQ. CDR3 length equals 12 residues. CDR3 bases: TGTGCCAGCAGCGATGGCAGGAATGAGCAGTTCTTC. It is translated as CASSDGRNEQFF.

V gene TRBV14 combines with J gene TRBJ2-1; D is uncertain. Germline V lookup: CDR1 SGHDN, CDR2 FVKESK. CDR3 size: 15 residues. The V gene lost 1 base and the J gene lost 7 bases, with 14 bases spanning the gap. CDR3 sequence (DNA): TGTGCCAGCAGCCAAGGCGGCGCGCGCCGGAATGAGCAGTTCTTC. Residues: CASSQGGARRNEQFF.

This chain links TRBV11-2 with TRBJ1-2, with D unclear. The CDR3 length is 15 residues. Germline assignment: CDR1 SGHAT and CDR2 FQNNGV. The V and J ends lost 5 bases and 1 base respectively, with 14 bases between them. CDR3 DNA sequence: TGTGCCAGCAGCCGTGGCCCGACTCTTAACTATGGCTACACCTTC. This gives the protein CASSRGPTLNYGYTF.

This clone has a handful of counts. The genes are TRBV5-1 and TRBJ2-4, with 15 bases fitting TRBD2. Germline V gene data show CDR1 as SGHRS and CDR2 as YFSETQ. J gave up 6 bases and V 3 bases, and 10 bases lay outside the gene matches. CDR3 size: 18 residues. The CDR3, as DNA: TGCGCCAGCAGCTCGGGACTAGCGGGAGGAGGTCGAGGAAACATTCAGTACTTC. Translating gives CASSSGLAGGGRGNIQYF.

The chain links TRBV29-1 to TRBJ2-7; D unclear. Germline V gene sequence: CDR1 SQVTM, CDR2 ANQGSEA. V lost 7 bases and J lost 0, with 13 bases in between. There are 13 residues in the CDR3. The CDR3 spells CSARLESSYEQYF. CDR3 sequence (DNA): TGCAGCGCTCGACTGGAAAGCTCCTACGAGCAGTACTTC.

The chain is built from TRBV4-2 and TRBJ2-1; 7 bases line up with TRBD2. Germline V CDR1 and CDR2: LGHNA, YNFKEQ. The length of the CDR3 is 16 residues. With V trimmed by 4 bases and J by 7 bases, 13 bases remained unmatched. This chain's CDR3 is CASSPQLASGENEQFF. The CDR3 bases are TGTGCCAGCAGCCCCCAACTAGCGTCGGGGGAGAATGAGCAGTTCTTC.

The chain's CDR3 is CASSLQGTTGELFF. In nucleotides, the CDR3 is TGTGCCAGCAGTCTACAGGGGACCACCGGGGAGCTGTTTTTT. This chain connects TRBV2 to TRBJ2-2, with 7 bases matching TRBD1. Germline CDR1 and CDR2: SNHLY and FYNNEI. V shed 5 bases, J shed 4 bases, and the junction held 4 bases outside the gene matches. This CDR3 has 14 amino acids. Based on the CDR3 plus reference TRBV2 and TRBJ2-2, the full variable domain is EPEVTQTPSHQVTQMGQEVILRCVPISNHLYFYWYRQILGQKVEFLVSFYNNEISEKSEIFDDQFSVERPDGSNFTLKIRSTKLEDSAMYFCASSLQGTTGELFFGEGSRLTVL.